The rows below give T cell receptor beta chains drawn from one sample of a study of T cells in tuberculosis. The method was immunoSEQ multiplex PCR; TCRdb's version includes in-frame clones alone and lacks a portion of them. The table lists tens of thousands of clones, 70% to 90% of them singletons. The sample here was PBMCs, taken at tuberculosis diagnosis. These receptors all come from an adult with tuberculosis. CDR3s leave out the opening cysteine and the closing phenylalanine or tryptophan. Each record gives: clone size, V gene, J gene, CDR3 protein. Size tells how often a clone was seen (once, few, many) or the class of an expanded clone, and some rows leave it out.

clone size: -; V gene: TRBV19; J gene: TRBJ1-1; CDR3 protein: ASSVQGNTEAF
clone size: -; V gene: TRBV9; J gene: TRBJ2-3; CDR3 protein: ASSVAPSSGTDTQY
clone size: -; V gene: TRBV7-9; J gene: TRBJ2-4; CDR3 protein: ASSDRADAKNIQY
clone size: -; V gene: TRBV11-2; J gene: TRBJ2-3; CDR3 protein: ASSAGGLGDTQY
clone size: few; V gene: TRBV5-1; J gene: TRBJ2-7; CDR3 protein: ASGQNTEGRLAGSYEQY
clone size: -; V gene: TRBV28; J gene: TRBJ1-5; CDR3 protein: ASASGGNQPQH
clone size: -; V gene: TRBV10-2; J gene: TRBJ1-1; CDR3 protein: ASSEGGRVGRNTEAF
clone size: -; V gene: TRBV6-5; J gene: TRBJ2-5; CDR3 protein: ASSLFGGSQETQY
clone size: -; V gene: TRBV7-2; J gene: TRBJ1-2; CDR3 protein: ASSPQGQIYGYT
clone size: once; V gene: TRBV27; J gene: TRBJ1-5; CDR3 protein: ASSLQGNQPQH
clone size: once; V gene: TRBV28; J gene: TRBJ2-1; CDR3 protein: ASSFPTAGGYNEQF
clone size: -; V gene: TRBV7-9; J gene: TRBJ2-7; CDR3 protein: ASSTARSGGYEQY
clone size: once; V gene: TRBV5-1; J gene: TRBJ1-4; CDR3 protein: ASSLSAATNEKLF
clone size: -; V gene: TRBV13; J gene: TRBJ2-7; CDR3 protein: ASSSLYGTYEQY
clone size: -; V gene: TRBV28; J gene: TRBJ1-4; CDR3 protein: ASSLEGGLREKLF
clone size: -; V gene: TRBV27; J gene: TRBJ2-7; CDR3 protein: ASSRDTFSYEQY
clone size: -; V gene: TRBV6-6; J gene: TRBJ1-2; CDR3 protein: ASSYSGESLGYT
clone size: -; V gene: TRBV30; J gene: TRBJ2-7; CDR3 protein: AWSVLSSDEQY
clone size: -; V gene: TRBV7-2; J gene: TRBJ1-2; CDR3 protein: ASSLEVTVYGYT
clone size: -; V gene: TRBV2; J gene: TRBJ1-4; CDR3 protein: ASSERDRQQGV
clone size: -; V gene: TRBV5-4; J gene: TRBJ2-5; CDR3 protein: ASSLDSLQETQY
clone size: -; V gene: TRBV10-3; J gene: TRBJ2-7; CDR3 protein: AISGSGWRDSYEQY
clone size: -; V gene: TRBV20-1; J gene: TRBJ2-1; CDR3 protein: SARPVNEQF
clone size: -; V gene: TRBV4-3; J gene: TRBJ1-3; CDR3 protein: ASSRDRNGNTIY
clone size: -; V gene: TRBV7-6; J gene: TRBJ2-3; CDR3 protein: ASSLALGGDTQY
clone size: once; V gene: TRBV9; J gene: TRBJ2-1; CDR3 protein: ASSAGGDHKYEQF
clone size: -; V gene: TRBV18; J gene: TRBJ2-5; CDR3 protein: ASSSDRGGETQY
clone size: -; V gene: TRBV6-5; J gene: TRBJ2-5; CDR3 protein: ASRSLAGYQETQY
clone size: -; V gene: TRBV14; J gene: TRBJ1-2; CDR3 protein: ASSQGMDYGYT
clone size: -; V gene: TRBV5-5; J gene: TRBJ2-2; CDR3 protein: ASSLVRTGELF
clone size: -; V gene: TRBV27; J gene: TRBJ2-3; CDR3 protein: ASRTWTSGRPSTDTQY
clone size: -; V gene: TRBV2; J gene: TRBJ2-1; CDR3 protein: ASSEAGAGRDEQF
clone size: -; V gene: TRBV9; J gene: TRBJ1-4; CDR3 protein: ASSVEGFEGLF
clone size: -; V gene: TRBV10-3; J gene: TRBJ1-1; CDR3 protein: AISAPPGGPPEAF
clone size: once; V gene: TRBV28; J gene: TRBJ2-7; CDR3 protein: ASSLGRERAEQY
clone size: -; V gene: TRBV6-6; J gene: TRBJ1-1; CDR3 protein: ASSYIGAEAF
clone size: -; V gene: TRBV11-3; J gene: TRBJ2-1; CDR3 protein: ASRKVGLSLYFYEQF
clone size: -; V gene: TRBV2; J gene: TRBJ2-1; CDR3 protein: ASSVLAGGYNEQF
clone size: -; V gene: TRBV18; J gene: TRBJ2-7; CDR3 protein: ASSPSPPGQGNEQY
clone size: -; V gene: TRBV29-1; J gene: TRBJ1-2; CDR3 protein: SDGPGDRGPGYT
clone size: -; V gene: TRBV29-1; J gene: TRBJ2-5; CDR3 protein: SGQLGETQY
clone size: -; V gene: TRBV7-2; J gene: TRBJ1-1; CDR3 protein: ASSLAGTLNTEAF
clone size: -; V gene: TRBV10-3; J gene: TRBJ1-3; CDR3 protein: AISPQGLSGNTIY
clone size: -; V gene: TRBV7-9; J gene: TRBJ1-4; CDR3 protein: ASSFPGEKLF
clone size: -; V gene: TRBV4-2; J gene: TRBJ2-3; CDR3 protein: ASSQVPAGLQTDTQY
clone size: -; V gene: TRBV6-5; J gene: TRBJ2-7; CDR3 protein: ASRLQTGSYEQY
clone size: -; V gene: TRBV5-1; J gene: TRBJ1-4; CDR3 protein: ASSPRTGREKLF
clone size: -; V gene: TRBV28; J gene: TRBJ1-2; CDR3 protein: ASSLGSYGYT
clone size: -; V gene: TRBV5-1; J gene: TRBJ1-5; CDR3 protein: ASRGGINQPQH
clone size: -; V gene: TRBV9; J gene: TRBJ1-4; CDR3 protein: ASSVAAQGQWEKLF
clone size: -; V gene: TRBV28; J gene: TRBJ2-1; CDR3 protein: ASTPDRGRNEQF
clone size: once; V gene: TRBV30; J gene: TRBJ1-2; CDR3 protein: AWTHKTGLYGYT
clone size: once; V gene: TRBV5-8; J gene: TRBJ1-1; CDR3 protein: ASSLTGTTEAF
clone size: -; V gene: TRBV19; J gene: TRBJ1-5; CDR3 protein: ASSRLAGGNQPQH
clone size: -; V gene: TRBV30; J gene: TRBJ2-1; CDR3 protein: AWVTPGLYNEQF